This T cell receptor (beta chain) was captured by sequencing in a study of T cell changes during pregnancy in multiple sclerosis. Using immunoSEQ multiplex PCR, the repertoire was profiled, and TCRdb retains in-frame clones only, with some absent. Among some 76,000 clones listed, about 93% were seen once. CDR3 length: 15 amino acids. CDR1 is SGHAT and CDR2 is FQNNGV in the germline V gene. The ends lost 6 bases at V and 1 base at J; junction bases unmatched: 9. Sequencing was performed on CD4+ T cells from peripheral blood mononuclear cells, taken after pregnancy. The sequence derives from a female donor with multiple sclerosis, enrolled in a pregnancy study. The rearrangement uses TRBV11-2 and TRBJ2-7; 7 bases match TRBD1. This chain's CDR3 is CASRPTGARSYEQYF. In nucleotides, the CDR3 is TGTGCCAGCAGGCCAACAGGGGCGAGGTCCTACGAGCAGTACTTC.